Described below is a single T cell receptor beta chain sequence and its context. Per germline, CDR1 SGHDN and CDR2 FVKESK. The V and J ends lost 1 base and 4 bases respectively, with 11 bases between them. CDR3 length equals 15 residues. Original processing methods: It was from reference gene primer amplification that nucleated cell counts were estimated. Measured with immunoSEQ multiplex PCR; TCRdb has only the in-frame clones, and not every one. For V, J and clone size, that table is used; D and trimming come from the DNA. The table lists roughly 260,000 clones, 91% of them singletons, with more than 1% in the top ten. Cohort placement rested on clinical history that participants reported themselves. The data belong to a study of blood T cell repertoires in COVID-19. Study-wide background: From the United States, Italy and Spain came samples of acute and convalescent COVID-19. Sources were T cells, B-cell-depleted T cells, or PBMCs; the material itself was cDNA or gDNA.

Sequenced material: PBMCs or T cells enriched from blood (not recorded which). The V and J genes are TRBV14 and TRBJ2-1, with a possible D match to TRBD1 (6 bases). This clonotype was obtained from a human donor in a cohort exposed to, infected with or recovered from COVID-19 (not recorded which). The donor label of this sample is uncertain. CDR3 bases: TGTGCCAGCAGCCAAGTGCAGGGGCCATACAATGAGCAGTTCTTC. Its protein is CASSQVQGPYNEQFF.